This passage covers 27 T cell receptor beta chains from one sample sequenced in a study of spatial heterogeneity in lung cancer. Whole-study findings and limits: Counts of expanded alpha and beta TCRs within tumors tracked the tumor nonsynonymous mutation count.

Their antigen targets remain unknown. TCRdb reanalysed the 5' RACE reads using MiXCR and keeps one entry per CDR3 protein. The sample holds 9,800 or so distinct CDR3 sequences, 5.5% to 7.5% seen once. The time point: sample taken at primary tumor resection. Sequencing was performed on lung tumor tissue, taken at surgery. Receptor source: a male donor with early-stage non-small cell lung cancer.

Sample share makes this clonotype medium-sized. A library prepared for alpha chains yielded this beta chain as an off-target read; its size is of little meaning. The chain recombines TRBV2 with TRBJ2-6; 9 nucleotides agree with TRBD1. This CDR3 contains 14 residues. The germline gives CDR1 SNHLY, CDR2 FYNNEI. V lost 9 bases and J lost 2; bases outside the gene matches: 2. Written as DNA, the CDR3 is TGTGCCAGACAGGGGGCGGCTGGGGCCAACGTCCTGACTTTC. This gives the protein CARQGAAGANVLTF.

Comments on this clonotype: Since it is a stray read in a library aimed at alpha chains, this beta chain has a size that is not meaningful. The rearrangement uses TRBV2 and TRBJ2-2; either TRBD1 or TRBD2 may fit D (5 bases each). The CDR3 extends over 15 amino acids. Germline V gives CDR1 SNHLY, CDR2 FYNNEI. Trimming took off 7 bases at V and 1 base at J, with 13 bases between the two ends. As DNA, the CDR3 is TGTGCCAGCACCCCCCAGAGGGGGAACACCGGGGAGCTGTTTTTT. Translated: CASTPQRGNTGELFF.

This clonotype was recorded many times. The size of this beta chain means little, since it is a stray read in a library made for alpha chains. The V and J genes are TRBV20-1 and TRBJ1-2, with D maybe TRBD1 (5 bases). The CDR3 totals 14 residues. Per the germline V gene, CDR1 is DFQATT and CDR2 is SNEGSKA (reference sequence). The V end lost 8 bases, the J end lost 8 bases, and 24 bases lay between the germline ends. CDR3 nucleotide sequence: TGCAGTCTTCCCGAGGTGGGCGGGACGAGCGGCTACACCTTC. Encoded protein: CSLPEVGGTSGYTF.

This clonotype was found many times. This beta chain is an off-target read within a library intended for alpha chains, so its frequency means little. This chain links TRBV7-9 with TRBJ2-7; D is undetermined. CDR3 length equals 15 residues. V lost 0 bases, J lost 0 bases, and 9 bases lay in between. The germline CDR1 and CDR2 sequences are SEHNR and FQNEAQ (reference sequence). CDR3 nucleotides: TGTGCCAGCAGCTTAGCTGGCAGAAGCTCCTACGAGCAGTACTTC. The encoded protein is CASSLAGRSSYEQYF.

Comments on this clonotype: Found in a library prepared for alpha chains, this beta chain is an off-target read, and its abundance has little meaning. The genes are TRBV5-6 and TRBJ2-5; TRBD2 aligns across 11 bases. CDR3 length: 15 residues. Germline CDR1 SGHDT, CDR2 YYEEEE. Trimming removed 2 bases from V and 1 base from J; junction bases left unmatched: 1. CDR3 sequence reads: CASSFGTSGQETQYF. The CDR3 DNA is TGTGCCAGCAGCTTCGGGACTAGCGGCCAAGAGACCCAGTACTTC.

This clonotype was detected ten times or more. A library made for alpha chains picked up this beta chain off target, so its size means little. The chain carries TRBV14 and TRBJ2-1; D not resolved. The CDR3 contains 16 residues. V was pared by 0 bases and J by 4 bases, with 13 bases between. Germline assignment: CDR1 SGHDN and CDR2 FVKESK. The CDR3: CASSQESGYGYNEQFF. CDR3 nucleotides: TGTGCCAGCAGCCAAGAATCGGGCTACGGATACAATGAGCAGTTCTTC.

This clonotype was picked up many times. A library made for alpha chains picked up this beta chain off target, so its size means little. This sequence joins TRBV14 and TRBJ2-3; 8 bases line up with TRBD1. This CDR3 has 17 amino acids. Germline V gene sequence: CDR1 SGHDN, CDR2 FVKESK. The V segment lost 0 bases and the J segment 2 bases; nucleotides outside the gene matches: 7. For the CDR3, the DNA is TGTGCCAGCAGCCAAGATCAAACAGGGGGATTCACAGATACGCAGTATTTT. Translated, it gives CASSQDQTGGFTDTQYF.

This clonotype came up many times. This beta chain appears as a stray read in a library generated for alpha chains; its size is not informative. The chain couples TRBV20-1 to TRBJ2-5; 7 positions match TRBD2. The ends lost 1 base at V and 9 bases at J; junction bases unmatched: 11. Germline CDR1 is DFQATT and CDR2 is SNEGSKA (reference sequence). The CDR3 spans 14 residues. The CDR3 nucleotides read TGCAGTGCTAGAGTGCCTAGCAGGAGCGGGGCCCAGTACTTC. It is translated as CSARVPSRSGAQYF.

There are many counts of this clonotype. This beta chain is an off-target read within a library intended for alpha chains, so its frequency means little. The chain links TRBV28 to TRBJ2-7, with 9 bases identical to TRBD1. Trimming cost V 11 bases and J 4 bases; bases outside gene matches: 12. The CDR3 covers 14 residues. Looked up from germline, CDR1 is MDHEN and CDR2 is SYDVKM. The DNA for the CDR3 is TGTGCCGGCGCAACCGGGACAGGGAATTACGAGCAGTACTTC. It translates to CAGATGTGNYEQYF.

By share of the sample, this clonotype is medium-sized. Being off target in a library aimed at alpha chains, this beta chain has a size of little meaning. CDR3 residues: CSATDRVGLEAFF. The CDR3 DNA reads as TGCAGTGCCACGGACAGGGTGGGGCTTGAAGCTTTCTTT. This rearrangement joins TRBV20-1 to TRBJ1-1; 8 bases fit TRBD1. Trimming removed 6 bases from V and 7 bases from J; junction bases left unmatched: 10. The CDR3 contains 13 residues. Germline loops: CDR1 DFQATT, CDR2 SNEGSKA (reference sequence).

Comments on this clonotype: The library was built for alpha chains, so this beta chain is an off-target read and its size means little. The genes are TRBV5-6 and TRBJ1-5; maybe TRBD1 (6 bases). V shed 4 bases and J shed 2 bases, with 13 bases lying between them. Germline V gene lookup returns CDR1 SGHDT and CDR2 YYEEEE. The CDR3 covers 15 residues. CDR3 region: CASSRTGFGNQPQHF. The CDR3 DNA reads TGTGCCAGCAGCCGTACAGGGTTTGGCAATCAGCCCCAGCATTTT. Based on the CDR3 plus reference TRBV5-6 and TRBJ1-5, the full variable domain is DAGVTQSPTHLIKTRGQQVTLRCSPKSGHDTVSWYQQALGQGPQFIFQYYEEEERQRGNFPDRFSGHQFPNYSSELNVNALLLGDSALYLCASSRTGFGNQPQHFGDGTRLSIL.

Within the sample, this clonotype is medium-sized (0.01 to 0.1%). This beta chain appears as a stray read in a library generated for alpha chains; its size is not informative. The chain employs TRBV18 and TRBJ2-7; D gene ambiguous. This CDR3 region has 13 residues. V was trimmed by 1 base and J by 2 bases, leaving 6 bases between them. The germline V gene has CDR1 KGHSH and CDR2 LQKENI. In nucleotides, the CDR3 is TGTGCCAGCTCACCACTCGATACCTACGAGCAGTACTTC. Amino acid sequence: CASSPLDTYEQYF. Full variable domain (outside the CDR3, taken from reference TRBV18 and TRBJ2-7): NAGVMQNPRHLVRRRGQEARLRCSPMKGHSHVYWYRQLPEEGLKFMVYLQKENIIDESGMPKERFSAEFPKEGPSILRIQQVVRGDSAAYFCASSPLDTYEQYFGPGTRLTVT.

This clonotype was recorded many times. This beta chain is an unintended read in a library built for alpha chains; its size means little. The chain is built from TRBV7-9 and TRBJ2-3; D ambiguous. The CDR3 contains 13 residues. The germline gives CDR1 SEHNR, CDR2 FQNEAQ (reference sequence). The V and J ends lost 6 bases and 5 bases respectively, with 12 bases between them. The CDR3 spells CASSFPRGDTQYF. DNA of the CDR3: TGTGCCAGCAGTTTCCCTCGCGGAGATACGCAGTATTTT.

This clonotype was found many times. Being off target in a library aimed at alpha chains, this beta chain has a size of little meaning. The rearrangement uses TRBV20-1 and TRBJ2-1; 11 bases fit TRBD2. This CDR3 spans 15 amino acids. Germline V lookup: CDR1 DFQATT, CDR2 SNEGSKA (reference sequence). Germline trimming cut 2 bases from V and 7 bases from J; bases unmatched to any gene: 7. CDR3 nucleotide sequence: TGCAGTGCTAGACTGACTAGCGGGAATCGTAATGAGCAGTTCTTC. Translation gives CSARLTSGNRNEQFF.

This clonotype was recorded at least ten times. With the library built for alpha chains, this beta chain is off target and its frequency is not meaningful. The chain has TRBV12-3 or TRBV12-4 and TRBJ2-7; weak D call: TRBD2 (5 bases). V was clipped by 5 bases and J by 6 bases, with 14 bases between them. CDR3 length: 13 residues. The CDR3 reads CASSRTRFGEQYF. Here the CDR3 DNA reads TGTGCCAGCAGTCGGACTCGATTCGGCGAGCAGTACTTC.

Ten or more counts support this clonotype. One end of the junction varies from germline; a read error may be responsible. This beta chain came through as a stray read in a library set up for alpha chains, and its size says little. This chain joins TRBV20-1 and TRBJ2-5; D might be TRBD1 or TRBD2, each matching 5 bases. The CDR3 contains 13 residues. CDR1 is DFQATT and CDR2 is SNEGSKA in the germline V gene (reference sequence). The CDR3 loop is CSSRGWRQETQYF. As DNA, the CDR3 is TGCAGTTCTAGGGGATGGAGGCAAGAGACCCAGTACTTC.

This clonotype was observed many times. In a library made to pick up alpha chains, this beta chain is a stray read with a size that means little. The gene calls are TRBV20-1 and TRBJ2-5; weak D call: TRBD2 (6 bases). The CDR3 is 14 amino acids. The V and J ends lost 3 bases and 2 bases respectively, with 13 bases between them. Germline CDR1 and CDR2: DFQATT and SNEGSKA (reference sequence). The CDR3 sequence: CSARNAGSQETQYF. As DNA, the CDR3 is TGCAGTGCTAGGAATGCGGGGAGTCAAGAGACCCAGTACTTC.

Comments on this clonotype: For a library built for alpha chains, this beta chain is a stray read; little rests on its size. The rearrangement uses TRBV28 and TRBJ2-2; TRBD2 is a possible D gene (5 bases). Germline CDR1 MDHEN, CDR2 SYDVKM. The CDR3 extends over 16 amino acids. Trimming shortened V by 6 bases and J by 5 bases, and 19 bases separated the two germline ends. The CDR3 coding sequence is TGTGCCAGCAGCCCTCTAGAGACTACCGTAACCGGGGAGCTGTTTTTT. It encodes CASSPLETTVTGELFF.

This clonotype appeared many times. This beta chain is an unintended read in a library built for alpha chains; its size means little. CDR3 region: CASSLMEDSPLHF. DNA of the CDR3: TGCGCCAGCAGCTTGATGGAGGATTCACCCCTCCACTTT. The chain employs TRBV5-1 and TRBJ1-6; D is uncertain. Trimming took off 1 base at V and 8 bases at J, with 7 bases between the two ends. CDR3 size: 13 residues. Germline V gives CDR1 SGHRS, CDR2 YFSETQ. The whole variable domain, remainder taken from reference TRBV5-1 and TRBJ1-6, is KAGVTQTPRYLIKTRGQQVTLSCSPISGHRSVSWYQQTPGQGLQFLFEYFSETQRNKGNFPGRFSGRQFSNSRSEMNVSTLELGDSALYLCASSLMEDSPLHFGNGTRLTVT.

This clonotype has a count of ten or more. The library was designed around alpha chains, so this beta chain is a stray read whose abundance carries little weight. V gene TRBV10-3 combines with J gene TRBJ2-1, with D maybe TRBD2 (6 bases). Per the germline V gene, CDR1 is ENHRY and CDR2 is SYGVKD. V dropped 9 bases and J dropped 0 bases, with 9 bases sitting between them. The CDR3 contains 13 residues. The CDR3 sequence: CAIGGTSYNEQFF. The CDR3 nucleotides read TGTGCCATTGGCGGGACCTCCTACAATGAGCAGTTCTTC.

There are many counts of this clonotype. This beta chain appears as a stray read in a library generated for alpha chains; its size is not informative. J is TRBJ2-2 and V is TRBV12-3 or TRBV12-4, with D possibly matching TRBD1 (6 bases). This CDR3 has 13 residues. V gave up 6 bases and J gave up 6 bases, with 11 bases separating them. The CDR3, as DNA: TGTGCCAGCAGCTACAGGGTTGCCGGGGAGCTGTTTTTT. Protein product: CASSYRVAGELFF.

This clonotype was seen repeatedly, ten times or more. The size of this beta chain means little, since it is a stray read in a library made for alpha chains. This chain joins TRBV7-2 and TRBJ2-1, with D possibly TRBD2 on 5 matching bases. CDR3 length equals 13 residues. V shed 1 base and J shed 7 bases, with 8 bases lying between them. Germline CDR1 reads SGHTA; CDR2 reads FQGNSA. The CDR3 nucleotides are TGTGCCAGCAGCTTAGTACGGGGAAATGAGCAGTTCTTC. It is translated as CASSLVRGNEQFF.

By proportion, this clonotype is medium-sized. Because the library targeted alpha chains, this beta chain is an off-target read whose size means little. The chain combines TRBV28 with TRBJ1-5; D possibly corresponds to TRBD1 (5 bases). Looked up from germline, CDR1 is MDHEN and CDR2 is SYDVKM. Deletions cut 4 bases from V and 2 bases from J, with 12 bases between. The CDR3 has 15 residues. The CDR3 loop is CASSYPGWGNQPQHF. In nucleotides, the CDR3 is TGTGCCAGCAGTTATCCAGGGTGGGGCAATCAGCCCCAGCATTTT.

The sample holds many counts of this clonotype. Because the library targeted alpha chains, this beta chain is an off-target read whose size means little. CDR3 amino acids: CASSSPGDYTEAFF. The DNA for the CDR3 is TGTGCCAGCAGTTCCCCAGGGGATTACACTGAAGCTTTCTTT. The chain uses TRBV6-5 and TRBJ1-1; a weak D match, TRBD1 (6 bases). Germline CDR1 is MNHEY and CDR2 is SVGAGI. This CDR3 comprises 14 residues. Trimming left V 4 bases short and J 3 bases short, with 12 bases between.

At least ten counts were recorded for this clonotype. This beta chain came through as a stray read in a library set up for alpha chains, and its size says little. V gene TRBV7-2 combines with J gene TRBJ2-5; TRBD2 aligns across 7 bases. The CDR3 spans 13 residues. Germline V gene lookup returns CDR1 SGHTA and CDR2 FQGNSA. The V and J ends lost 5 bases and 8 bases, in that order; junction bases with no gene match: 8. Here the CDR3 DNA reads TGTGCCAGCAGCGTTGGGAGCGGGATTACCCAGTACTTC. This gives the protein CASSVGSGITQYF.

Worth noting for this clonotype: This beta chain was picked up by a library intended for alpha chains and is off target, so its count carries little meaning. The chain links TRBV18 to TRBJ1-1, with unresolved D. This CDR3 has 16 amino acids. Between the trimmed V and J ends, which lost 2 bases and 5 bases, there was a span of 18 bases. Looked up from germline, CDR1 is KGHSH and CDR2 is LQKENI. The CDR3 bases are TGTGCCAGCTCACCAAGGAGGGATCAGACCCTTACTGAAGCTTTCTTT. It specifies CASSPRRDQTLTEAFF.

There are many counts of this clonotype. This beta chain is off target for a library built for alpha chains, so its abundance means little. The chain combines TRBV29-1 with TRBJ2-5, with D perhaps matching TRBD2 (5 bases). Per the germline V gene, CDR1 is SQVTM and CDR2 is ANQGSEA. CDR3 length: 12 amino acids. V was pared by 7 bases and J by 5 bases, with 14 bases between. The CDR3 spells CSAGVSGETQYF. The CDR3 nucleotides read TGCAGCGCCGGGGTCTCGGGGGAGACCCAGTACTTC.